This T cell receptor beta chain was profiled in a study of blood T cell repertoires in COVID-19. Study-level background: COVID-19 samples collected from the United States, Italy and Spain covered acute and convalescent phases. T cells, B-cell-depleted T cells, or PBMCs supplied cDNA or gDNA.

V was trimmed by 6 bases and J by 4 bases, leaving 15 bases between them. The CDR3 runs to 14 residues. Germline V lookup: CDR1 MDHEN, CDR2 SYDVKM. In the authors' methods: Amplified reference gene primers provided the basis for estimating nucleated cell counts. The protocol was immunoSEQ multiplex PCR, while the TCRdb copy is restricted to in-frame clones and leaves out a portion. V and J calls and clone size are those listed in that table; D and trimming were worked out from the DNA. The sample holds over 40,000 clones, about 90% seen once. The receptor was derived from a man in his 70s with active COVID-19. The specimen was peripheral blood. The gene calls are TRBV28 and TRBJ1-2, with D maybe TRBD1 (6 bases). The CDR3: CASRKTGNLYGYTF. Here the CDR3 DNA reads TGTGCCAGCAGGAAAACAGGGAATCTCTATGGCTACACCTTC.